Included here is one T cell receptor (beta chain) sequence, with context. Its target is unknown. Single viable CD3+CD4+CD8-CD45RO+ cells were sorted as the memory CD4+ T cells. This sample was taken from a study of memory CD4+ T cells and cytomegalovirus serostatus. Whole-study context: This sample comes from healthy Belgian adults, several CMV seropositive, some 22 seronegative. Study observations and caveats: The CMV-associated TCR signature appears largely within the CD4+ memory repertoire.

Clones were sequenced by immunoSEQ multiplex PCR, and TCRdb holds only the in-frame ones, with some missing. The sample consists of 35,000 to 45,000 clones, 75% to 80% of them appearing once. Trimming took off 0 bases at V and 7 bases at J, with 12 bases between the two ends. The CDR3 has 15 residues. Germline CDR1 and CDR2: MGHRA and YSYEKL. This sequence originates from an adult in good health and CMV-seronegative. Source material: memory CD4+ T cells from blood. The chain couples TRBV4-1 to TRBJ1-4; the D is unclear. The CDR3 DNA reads TGCGCCAGCAGCCAAGATCGGGCAAGGTTTGAAAAACTGTTTTTT. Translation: CASSQDRARFEKLFF.